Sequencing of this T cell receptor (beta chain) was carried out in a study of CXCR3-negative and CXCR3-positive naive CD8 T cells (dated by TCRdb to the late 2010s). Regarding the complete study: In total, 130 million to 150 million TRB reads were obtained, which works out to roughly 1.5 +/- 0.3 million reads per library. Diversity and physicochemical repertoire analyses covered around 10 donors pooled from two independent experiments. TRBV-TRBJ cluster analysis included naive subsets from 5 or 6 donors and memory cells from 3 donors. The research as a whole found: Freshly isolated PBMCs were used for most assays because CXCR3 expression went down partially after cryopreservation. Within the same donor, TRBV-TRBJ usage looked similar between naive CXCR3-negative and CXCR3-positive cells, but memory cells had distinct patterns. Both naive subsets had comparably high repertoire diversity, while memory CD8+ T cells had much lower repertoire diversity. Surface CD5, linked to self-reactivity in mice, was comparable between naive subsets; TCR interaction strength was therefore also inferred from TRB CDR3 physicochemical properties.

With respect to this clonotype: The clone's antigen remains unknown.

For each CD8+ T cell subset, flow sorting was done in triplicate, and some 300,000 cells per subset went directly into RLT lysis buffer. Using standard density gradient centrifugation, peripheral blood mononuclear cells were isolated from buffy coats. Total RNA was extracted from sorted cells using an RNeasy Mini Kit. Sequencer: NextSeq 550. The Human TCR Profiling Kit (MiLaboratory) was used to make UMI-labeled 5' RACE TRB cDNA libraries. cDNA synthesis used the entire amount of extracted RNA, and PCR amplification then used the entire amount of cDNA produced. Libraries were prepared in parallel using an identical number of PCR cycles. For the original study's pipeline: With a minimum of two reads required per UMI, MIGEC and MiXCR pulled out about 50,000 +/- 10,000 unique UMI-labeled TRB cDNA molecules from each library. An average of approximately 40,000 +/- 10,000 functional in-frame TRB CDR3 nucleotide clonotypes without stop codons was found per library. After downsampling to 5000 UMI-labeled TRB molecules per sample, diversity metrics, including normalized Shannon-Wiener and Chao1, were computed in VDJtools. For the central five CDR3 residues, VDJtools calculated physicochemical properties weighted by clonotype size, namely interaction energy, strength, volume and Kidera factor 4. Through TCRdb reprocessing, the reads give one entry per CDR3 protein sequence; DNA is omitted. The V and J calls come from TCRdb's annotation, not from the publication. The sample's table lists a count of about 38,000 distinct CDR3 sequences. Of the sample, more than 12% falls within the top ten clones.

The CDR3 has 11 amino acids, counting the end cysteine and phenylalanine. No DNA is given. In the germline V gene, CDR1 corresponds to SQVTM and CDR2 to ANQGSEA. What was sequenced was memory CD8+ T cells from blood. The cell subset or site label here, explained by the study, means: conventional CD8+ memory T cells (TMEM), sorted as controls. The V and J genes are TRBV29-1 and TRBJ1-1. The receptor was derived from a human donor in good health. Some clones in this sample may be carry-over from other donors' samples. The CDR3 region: CSVVGRTEAFF. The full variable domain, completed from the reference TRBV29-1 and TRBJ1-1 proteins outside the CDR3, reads SAVISQKPSRDICQRGTSLTIQCQVDSQVTMMFWYRQQPGQSLTLIATANQGSEATYESGFVIDKFPISRPNLTFSTLTVSNMSPEDSSIYLCSVVGRTEAFFGQGTRLTVV.